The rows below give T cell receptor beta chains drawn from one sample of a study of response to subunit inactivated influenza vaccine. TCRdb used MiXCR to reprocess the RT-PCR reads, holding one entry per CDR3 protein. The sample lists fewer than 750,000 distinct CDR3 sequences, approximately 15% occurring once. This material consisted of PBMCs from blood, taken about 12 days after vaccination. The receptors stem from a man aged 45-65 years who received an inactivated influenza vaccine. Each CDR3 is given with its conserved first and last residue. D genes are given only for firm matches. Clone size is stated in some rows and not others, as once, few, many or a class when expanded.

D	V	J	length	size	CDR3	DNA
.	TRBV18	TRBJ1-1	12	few	CASSPKGGEAFF	TGTGCCAGCTCACCAAAGGGGGGTGAAGCTTTCTTT
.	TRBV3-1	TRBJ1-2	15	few	CASSQERGLSYGYTF	TGTGCCAGCAGCCAAGAAAGGGGCTTATCGTATGGCTACACCTTC
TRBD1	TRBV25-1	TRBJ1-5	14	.	CASSEPDRDQPQHF	TGTGCCAGCAGTGAACCGGACAGGGATCAGCCCCAGCATTTT
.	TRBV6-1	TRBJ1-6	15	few	CASRERGSYNSPLHF	TGTGCCAGCAGAGAAAGGGGTTCCTATAATTCACCCCTCCACTTT
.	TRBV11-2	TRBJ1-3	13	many	CASSSGLPNTIYF	TGTGCCAGCAGCTCGGGTTTGCCAAACACCATATATTTT
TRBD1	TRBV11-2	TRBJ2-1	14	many	CASSLGTGVNEQFF	TGTGCCAGCAGCTTAGGGACAGGGGTAAATGAGCAGTTCTTC
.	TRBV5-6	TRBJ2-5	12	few	CASSWTSGTQYF	TGTGCCAGCAGCTGGACGTCCGGGACCCAGTACTTC
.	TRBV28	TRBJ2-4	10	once	CASSDNIQYF	TGTGCCAGCAGTGACAACATTCAGTACTTC
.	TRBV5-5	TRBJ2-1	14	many	CASSSPLIKHEQFF	TGTGCCAGCAGCTCGCCGCTTATTAAGCATGAGCAGTTCTTC
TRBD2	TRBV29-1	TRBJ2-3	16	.	CSVEEGLAGYTDTQYF	TGCAGCGTTGAAGAGGGACTAGCGGGGTACACAGATACGCAGTATTTT
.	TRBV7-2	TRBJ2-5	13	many	CASSRQHQETQYF	TGTGCCAGCAGCCGACAACACCAAGAGACCCAGTACTTC
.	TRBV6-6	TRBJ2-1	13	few	CASSFGGANEQFF	TGTGCCAGCAGTTTTGGCGGAGCCAATGAGCAGTTCTTC
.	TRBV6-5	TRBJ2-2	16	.	CASSYRGEGRTGELFF	TGTGCCAGCAGTTACAGGGGGGAGGGCCGCACCGGGGAGCTGTTTTTT
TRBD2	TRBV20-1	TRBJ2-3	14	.	CSASRAGGADTQYF	TGCAGTGCTAGCAGAGCGGGAGGAGCAGATACGCAGTATTTT
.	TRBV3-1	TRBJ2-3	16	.	CASSQERLDNTDTQYF	TGTGCCAGCAGCCAAGAACGGCTAGACAACACAGATACGCAGTATTTC
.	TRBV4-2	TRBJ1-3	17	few	CASSQEPRGGSGNTIYF	TGTGCCAGCAGCCAAGAGCCCAGGGGTGGCTCTGGAAACACCATATATTTT
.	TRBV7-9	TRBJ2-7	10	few	CASSGTEQYF	TGTGCCAGCAGTGGGACAGAGCAGTACTTC
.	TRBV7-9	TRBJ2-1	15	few	CASSLGGGLFNEQFF	TGTGCCAGCAGCTTAGGAGGGGGGCTGTTTAATGAGCAGTTCTTC
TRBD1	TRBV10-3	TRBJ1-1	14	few	CASDRQGEGTEAFF	TGTGCCAGTGATAGACAGGGCGAGGGAACTGAAGCTTTCTTT
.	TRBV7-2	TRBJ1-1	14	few	CASSFVQGGTEAFF	TGTGCCAGCAGCTTTGTACAGGGTGGCACTGAAGCTTTCTTT
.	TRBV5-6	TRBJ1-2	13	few	CASSLSSGYGYTF	TGTGCCAGCAGCTTGTCGTCGGGGTATGGCTACACCTTC
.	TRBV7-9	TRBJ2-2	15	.	CASSFFVQLDGELFF	TGTGCCAGCAGCTTTTTTGTTCAACTAGACGGGGAGCTGTTTTTT
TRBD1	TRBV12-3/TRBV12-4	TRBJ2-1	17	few	CASSSTVGQGNFHEQFF	TGTGCCAGCAGTTCTACTGTGGGACAGGGGAATTTCCATGAGCAGTTCTTC
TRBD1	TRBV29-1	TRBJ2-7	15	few	CSVVGGWTGSYEQYF	TGCAGCGTTGTAGGGGGCTGGACAGGGAGCTACGAGCAGTACTTC
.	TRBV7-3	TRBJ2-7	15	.	CASSLLAGSTYEQYF	TGTGCCAGCAGCTTACTCGCGGGATCAACCTACGAGCAGTACTTC
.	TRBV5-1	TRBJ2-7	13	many	CASSFDPSYEQYF	TGCGCCAGCAGCTTTGACCCTTCCTACGAGCAGTACTTC
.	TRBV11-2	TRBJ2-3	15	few	CASSRPVGATDTQYF	TGTGCCAGCAGCCGGCCCGTTGGGGCCACAGATACGCAGTATTTT